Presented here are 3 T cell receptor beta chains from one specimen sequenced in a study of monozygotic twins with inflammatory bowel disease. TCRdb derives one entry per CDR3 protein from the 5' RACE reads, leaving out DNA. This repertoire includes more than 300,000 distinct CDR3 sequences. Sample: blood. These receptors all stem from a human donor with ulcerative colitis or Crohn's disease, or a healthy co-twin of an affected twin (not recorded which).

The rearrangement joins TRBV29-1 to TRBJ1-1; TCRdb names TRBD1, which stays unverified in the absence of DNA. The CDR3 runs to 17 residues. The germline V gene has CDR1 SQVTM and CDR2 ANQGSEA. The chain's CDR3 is CSVPGAGTAGVNTEAFF.

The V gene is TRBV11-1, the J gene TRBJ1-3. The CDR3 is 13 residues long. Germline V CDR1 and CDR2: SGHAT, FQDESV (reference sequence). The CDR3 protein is CASSINSGNTIYF.

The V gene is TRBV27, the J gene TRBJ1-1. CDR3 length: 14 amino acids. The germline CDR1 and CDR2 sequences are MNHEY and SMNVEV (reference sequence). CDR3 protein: CASSLRAMNTEAFF.